This TCR beta chain was identified in a study of T cells after yellow fever vaccination. Regarding the study as a whole: Clones from primary vaccination mostly reappeared after the booster (roughly 97% CD4, around 90% CD8).

The authors made TCR cDNA by 5'RACE template switching, adding a universal primer site and UMIs. In TCRdb, the 5' RACE reads were re-called with MiXCR into one record per CDR3 protein. The sample holds some 600,000 distinct CDR3 sequences, roughly 17% seen once. There are 15 residues in the CDR3. The V gene's germline CDR1 is LGHDT and CDR2 YNNKEL (reference sequence). Trimming took off 0 bases at V and 7 bases at J, with 15 bases between the two ends. Turning to this clonotype: Its antigen is still unknown.

The gene calls are TRBV3-1 and TRBJ2-5, with no clear D. The receptor comes from a man aged 18 to 35 who received the YFV17D yellow fever vaccine. This sample comprised PBMCs, obtained about 5 days after the first yellow fever vaccination. CDR3 loop: CASSQEPRNEVTQYF. CDR3 coding DNA: TGTGCCAGCAGCCAAGAACCCAGGAACGAAGTGACCCAGTACTTC.